A single sample is the source of the 19 T cell receptor beta chains below, sequenced in a study of blood T cell repertoires in COVID-19. Sequenced by immunoSEQ multiplex PCR; TCRdb stores in-frame clones only, minus some. Among a few hundred thousand clones listed, about nine tenths were seen once. Sequences were obtained from peripheral blood. Every receptor here comes from a man between 18 and 35 years old with active or convalescent COVID-19.

The chain carries TRBV9 and TRBJ2-1, with unresolved D. Germline-derived CDR1 and CDR2 are SGDLS and YYNGEE. The CDR3 is 15 amino acids. The germline V and J ends were trimmed by 0 bases and 6 bases, with 13 bases remaining between them. The CDR3 is CASSVGALGGNEQFF. The CDR3 DNA sequence: TGTGCCAGCAGCGTAGGAGCGCTAGGTGGCAATGAGCAGTTCTTC.

V gene TRBV19 combines with J gene TRBJ2-5; 8 positions agree with TRBD1. The CDR3 consists of 15 residues. The germline gives CDR1 LNHDA, CDR2 SQIVND (reference sequence). J lost 5 bases, V lost 3 bases, and 8 bases had no gene match. The CDR3 region has the DNA TGTGCCAGTAGTATTCAGGGGGCGATCCTGGAGACCCAGTACTTC. Its protein is CASSIQGAILETQYF.

The CDR3 region is CASSLATITEAFF. In DNA, the CDR3 is TGTGCCAGCAGCCTCGCCACTATCACTGAAGCTTTCTTT. This chain uses TRBV11-3 with TRBJ1-1, with D hard to call. The CDR3 spans 13 residues. The germline CDR1 and CDR2 sequences are SGHNT and YENEEA. Trimming stripped 5 bases from V and 4 bases from J, with 11 bases between.

V is TRBV18 and J is TRBJ2-7, with TRBD1 matching 8 bases. Germline CDR1 reads KGHSH; CDR2 reads LQKENI. The trim removed 4 bases at V and 4 bases at J, leaving 9 bases unmatched. This CDR3 has 15 amino acids. CDR3 sequence reads: CASSQTGQGFYEQYF. CDR3 sequence (DNA): TGTGCCAGCTCACAAACTGGACAGGGTTTTTACGAGCAGTACTTC.

This chain joins TRBV5-1 and TRBJ2-1; 10 positions match TRBD2. This CDR3 has 15 residues. Germline CDR1 reads SGHRS; CDR2 reads YFSETQ. The junction had 6 bases not matched to a gene; V was cut back by 1 base and J by 8 bases. CDR3 loop: CASSLFSSGSDEQFF. The CDR3, as DNA: TGCGCCAGCAGCTTGTTTTCTAGCGGGAGCGATGAGCAGTTCTTC.

The V and J genes are TRBV10-3 and TRBJ2-4; TRBD2 matches at 13 bases. The CDR3 runs 15 residues. CDR1 is ENHRY, CDR2 SYGVKD, per germline. With 4 bases clipped from V and 9 bases from J, the junction kept 6 bases outside the gene matches. CDR3 in DNA: TGTGCCATCAGTGCGACTAGCGGGAGGTTCAGCATTCAGTACTTC. Its translation: CAISATSGRFSIQYF.

CDR3 bases: TGCGCCAGCAGCCCTGGACTAGCGGTTTCCACAGATACGCAGTATTTT. Translated: CASSPGLAVSTDTQYF. J is TRBJ2-3 and V is TRBV5-1; 10 nucleotides agree with TRBD2. V lost 4 bases and J lost 2; bases outside the gene matches: 7. The CDR3 has 16 residues. Germline CDR1 reads SGHRS; CDR2 reads YFSETQ.

This chain joins TRBV6-5 and TRBJ2-4; 9 nucleotides match TRBD1. Trimming removed 6 bases from V and 6 bases from J; junction bases left unmatched: 9. This CDR3 comprises 15 residues. Germline CDR1 reads MNHEY; CDR2 reads SVGAGI. The CDR3 protein is CASSPPGTGLNIQYF. For the CDR3, the DNA is TGTGCCAGCAGCCCCCCCGGGACAGGGTTAAACATTCAGTACTTC.

This rearrangement joins TRBV18 to TRBJ1-1; a possible D gene is TRBD1 (6 bases). Germline values: CDR1 KGHSH, CDR2 LQKENI. This CDR3 is 13 amino acids long. Trimming shortened V by 3 bases and J by 4 bases, and 9 bases separated the two germline ends. CDR3 DNA sequence: TGTGCCAGCTCACCTGGACAGCTCACTGAAGCTTTCTTT. It is translated as CASSPGQLTEAFF.

The chain employs TRBV7-9 and TRBJ1-2; D gene unclear. CDR3 length: 12 residues. CDR1 and CDR2 from the germline V gene are SEHNR and FQNEAQ (reference sequence). V lost 5 bases, J lost 5 bases, and 9 bases lay in between. DNA of the CDR3: TGTGCCAGCAGCGGTAACGGTTATGGCTACACCTTC. This encodes CASSGNGYGYTF.

The V gene is TRBV28, the J gene TRBJ2-7; weak D call: TRBD1 (6 bases). Germline CDR1 MDHEN, CDR2 SYDVKM. The CDR3 is made up of 13 amino acids. Between the trimmed V and J ends, which lost 6 bases and 0 bases, there was a span of 9 bases. The CDR3 loop reads CASRDRTSYEQYF. DNA of the CDR3: TGTGCCAGCAGAGACAGGACCTCCTACGAGCAGTACTTC.

The chain links TRBV27 to TRBJ2-1; the D gene is possibly TRBD1 (7 bases). Germline CDR1 reads MNHEY; CDR2 reads SMNVEV (reference sequence). Trimming left V 5 bases short and J 3 bases short, with 14 bases between. The CDR3 consists of 15 residues. The CDR3 bases are TGTGCCAGCAGTCCACAGGGGAGGTACTACAATGAGCAGTTCTTC. Its protein is CASSPQGRYYNEQFF.

The V call is TRBV5-1, the J call TRBJ1-2, with no clear D. The ends were cut back, 5 bases at V and 7 bases at J, with 18 bases in the middle. Per the germline V gene, CDR1 is SGHRS and CDR2 is YFSETQ. CDR3 size: 14 residues. The CDR3 DNA reads as TGCGCCAGCAGTGAGGAGGGATCTGTGTTTGGCTACACCTTC. It encodes CASSEEGSVFGYTF.

This chain links TRBV27 with TRBJ1-1; no clear D gene. The length of the CDR3 is 13 residues. CDR1 MNHEY and CDR2 SMNVEV come from the germline V gene (reference sequence). Trimming cost V 5 bases and J 0 bases, with 7 bases left between them. CDR3 DNA: TGTGCCAGCAGTCCCCTAGTGAACACTGAAGCTTTCTTT. Amino acids: CASSPLVNTEAFF.

This chain uses TRBV29-1 with TRBJ1-1; D remains unclear. This CDR3 has 12 residues. Germline-derived CDR1 and CDR2 are SQVTM and ANQGSEA. V was shortened by 4 bases and J by 1 base, with 7 bases between the two germline ends. CDR3 loop: CSVVGGNTEAFF. The DNA of the CDR3 is TGCAGCGTTGTCGGCGGGAACACTGAAGCTTTCTTT.

The J gene is TRBJ2-5, the V gene TRBV3-1 (or the pseudogene TRBV3-2); D may be TRBD1 (8 bases). The V and J ends lost 3 bases and 4 bases respectively, with 21 bases between them. Germline V gives CDR1 LGHDT, CDR2 YNNKEL (reference sequence). The CDR3 is made up of 17 amino acids. As DNA, the CDR3 is TGTGCCAGCAGCCACGACAGGGGTATCGGGGGGACAGAGACCCAGTACTTC. Residues: CASSHDRGIGGTETQYF.

The chain has TRBV4-3 and TRBJ1-1, with 7 bases fitting TRBD1. The CDR3 is 14 residues long. Trimming took 4 bases from V and 4 from J; bases not matched to a gene: 6. CDR1 LGHNA and CDR2 YSLEER come from the germline V gene. Here the CDR3 DNA reads TGCGCCAGCAGCCCGGGACAGCTTTTCACTGAAGCTTTCTTT. This sequence encodes CASSPGQLFTEAFF.

A note on this clone: Additional DNA sequences in this sample encode the identical CDR3. The rearrangement uses TRBV7-9 and TRBJ1-2; a possible D gene is TRBD1 (6 bases). V was trimmed by 5 bases and J by 4 bases, leaving 11 bases between them. Germline assignment: CDR1 SEHNR and CDR2 FQNEAQ (reference sequence). CDR3 length equals 13 residues. The CDR3 DNA sequence: TGTGCCAGCAGCCAAGACAGGATCTATGGCTACACCTTC. Amino acid sequence: CASSQDRIYGYTF.

The J gene is TRBJ1-2, the V gene TRBV7-4; 9 nucleotides agree with TRBD1. The CDR3 totals 15 residues. V gave up 5 bases and J gave up 8 bases; unmatched junction bases: 12. Germline CDR1 and CDR2: SGHVT and SQSDAQ. CDR3 amino acids: CASSPPGTGMGGYTF. DNA of the CDR3: TGTGCCAGCAGCCCCCCCGGGACAGGGATGGGAGGCTACACCTTC.